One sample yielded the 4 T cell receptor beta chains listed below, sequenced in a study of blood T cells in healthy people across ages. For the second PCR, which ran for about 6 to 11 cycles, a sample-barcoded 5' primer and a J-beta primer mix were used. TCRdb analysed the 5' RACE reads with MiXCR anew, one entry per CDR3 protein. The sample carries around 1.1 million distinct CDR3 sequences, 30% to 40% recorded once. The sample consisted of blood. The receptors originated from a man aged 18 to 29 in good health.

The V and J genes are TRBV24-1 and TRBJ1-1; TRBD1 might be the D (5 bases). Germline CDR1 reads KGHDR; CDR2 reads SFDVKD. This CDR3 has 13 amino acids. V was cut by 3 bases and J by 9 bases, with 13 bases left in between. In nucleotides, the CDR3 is TGTGCCACCAGTGATCCCAGGGAGGAGAAAGCTTTCTTT. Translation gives CATSDPREEKAFF.

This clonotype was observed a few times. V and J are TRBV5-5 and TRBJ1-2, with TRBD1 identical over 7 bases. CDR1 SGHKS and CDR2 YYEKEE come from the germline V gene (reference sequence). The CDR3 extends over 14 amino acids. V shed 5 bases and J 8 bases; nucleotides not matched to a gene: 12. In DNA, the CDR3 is TGTGCCAGCAGACCCCATACAGGGGCGCTAGGCTACACCTTC. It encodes CASRPHTGALGYTF.

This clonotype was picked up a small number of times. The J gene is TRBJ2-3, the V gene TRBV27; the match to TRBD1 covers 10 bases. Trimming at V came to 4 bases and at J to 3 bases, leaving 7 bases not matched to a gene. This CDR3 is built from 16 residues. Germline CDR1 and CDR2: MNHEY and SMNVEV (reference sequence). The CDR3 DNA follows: TGTGCCAGCAGTTCTCGACAGGGGGCAACAACAGATACGCAGTATTTT. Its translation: CASSSRQGATTDTQYF.

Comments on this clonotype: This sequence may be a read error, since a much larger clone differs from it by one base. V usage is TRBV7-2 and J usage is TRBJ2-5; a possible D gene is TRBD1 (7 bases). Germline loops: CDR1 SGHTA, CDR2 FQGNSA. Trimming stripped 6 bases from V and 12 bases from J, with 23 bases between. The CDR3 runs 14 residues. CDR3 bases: TGTGCCAGCAGACCGGAGGGGGCCCTTAGGATTGAGTACTTC. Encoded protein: CASRPEGALRIEYF.